This is a list of T cell receptor beta chains from one sample in a study of shared clonotypes between healthy human individuals. Sequenced by immunoSEQ multiplex PCR; TCRdb stores in-frame clones only, minus some. In the table there are roughly 2.2 million clones, 80% to 95% of which are singletons. The sample was naive CD4+ T cells from PBMCs. These receptors were collected from a man aged 18 to 35 in good health. Some clones in this sample may be carry-over from other donors' samples. Each CDR3 is given with its conserved first and last residue. A D gene is named only where the DNA matches it firmly.

D gene: -; V gene: TRBV11-2; J gene: TRBJ1-2; CDR3 protein: CASSLKIGREGGYTF
D gene: TRBD2; V gene: TRBV7-8; J gene: TRBJ2-7; CDR3 protein: CASSLSLAETYEQYF
D gene: -; V gene: TRBV5-1; J gene: TRBJ2-2; CDR3 protein: CASSWSGVGTGELFF
D gene: -; V gene: TRBV5-1; J gene: TRBJ2-7; CDR3 protein: CASSLGTPRPSATYEQYF
D gene: TRBD1; V gene: TRBV28; J gene: TRBJ1-3; CDR3 protein: CATQGRDRVMTFGNTIYF
D gene: TRBD2; V gene: TRBV19; J gene: TRBJ2-1; CDR3 protein: CASAPRGRASYNEQFF
D gene: -; V gene: TRBV4-2; J gene: TRBJ2-3; CDR3 protein: CASSHGRDTDTQYF
D gene: TRBD1; V gene: TRBV28; J gene: TRBJ2-7; CDR3 protein: CASISPTGTGDHEQYF
D gene: -; V gene: TRBV7-9; J gene: TRBJ2-7; CDR3 protein: CASRAGLSTYSYEQYF
D gene: -; V gene: TRBV28; J gene: TRBJ2-2; CDR3 protein: CASSLRRGTSNTGELFF
D gene: TRBD1; V gene: TRBV7-2; J gene: TRBJ1-5; CDR3 protein: CASSGQGSGNQPQHF
D gene: -; V gene: TRBV12-5; J gene: TRBJ2-1; CDR3 protein: CASISNEQFF
D gene: -; V gene: TRBV2; J gene: TRBJ1-2; CDR3 protein: CASSEASRVAKGGGFGYTF
D gene: -; V gene: TRBV21-1; J gene: TRBJ1-2; CDR3 protein: CASSSFQGEQRYGYTF
D gene: -; V gene: TRBV7-8; J gene: TRBJ2-7; CDR3 protein: CASSLLLGISYEQYF
D gene: -; V gene: TRBV25-1; J gene: TRBJ2-3; CDR3 protein: CASSSPPGLSTDTQYF
D gene: -; V gene: TRBV5-1; J gene: TRBJ2-1; CDR3 protein: CASSRPPGYNEQFF
D gene: TRBD2; V gene: TRBV7-2; J gene: TRBJ2-7; CDR3 protein: CASSLRLAGGQEQYF
D gene: -; V gene: TRBV2; J gene: TRBJ1-3; CDR3 protein: CASSVYSGNTIYF
D gene: -; V gene: TRBV7-9; J gene: TRBJ1-3; CDR3 protein: CASSSQMTGGNTIYF
D gene: -; V gene: TRBV9; J gene: TRBJ2-5; CDR3 protein: CASSAEGFLGTQYF
D gene: TRBD1; V gene: TRBV18; J gene: TRBJ1-1; CDR3 protein: CASSPGTGFFQMNTEAFF
D gene: TRBD1; V gene: TRBV30; J gene: TRBJ1-6; CDR3 protein: CAGNAYSGTGENSPLHF
D gene: -; V gene: TRBV13; J gene: TRBJ2-7; CDR3 protein: CASSLRDTFSYEQYF
D gene: -; V gene: TRBV4-2; J gene: TRBJ2-2; CDR3 protein: CASSQGGPYAGELFF
D gene: -; V gene: TRBV19; J gene: TRBJ2-1; CDR3 protein: CASSSGGALHNEQFF
D gene: TRBD1; V gene: TRBV27; J gene: TRBJ2-7; CDR3 protein: CASSSTGVGYEQYF
D gene: TRBD1; V gene: TRBV5-4; J gene: TRBJ2-1; CDR3 protein: CASSQVAGGEQFF
D gene: TRBD1; V gene: TRBV6-4; J gene: TRBJ1-2; CDR3 protein: CASSDGAGGPNYGYTF
D gene: TRBD1; V gene: TRBV10-3; J gene: TRBJ1-5; CDR3 protein: CAISGYRGQEQPQHF
D gene: -; V gene: TRBV28; J gene: TRBJ2-2; CDR3 protein: CASSWVTGELFF
D gene: TRBD2; V gene: TRBV18; J gene: TRBJ2-6; CDR3 protein: CASSPGLAGGSSGANVLTF